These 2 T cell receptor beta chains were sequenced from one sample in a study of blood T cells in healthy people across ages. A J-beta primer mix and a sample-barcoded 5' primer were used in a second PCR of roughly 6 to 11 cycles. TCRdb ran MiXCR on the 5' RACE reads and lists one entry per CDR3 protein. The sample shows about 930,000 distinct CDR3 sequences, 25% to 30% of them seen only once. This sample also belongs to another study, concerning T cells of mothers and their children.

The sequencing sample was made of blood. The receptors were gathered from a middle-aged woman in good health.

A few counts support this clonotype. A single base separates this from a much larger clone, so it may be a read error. The CDR3 DNA reads TGTGCCAGCGGACGACGGACAGGGAGCTACGAGCAGTACTTC. Its protein is CASGRRTGSYEQYF. This chain links TRBV7-2 with TRBJ2-4, with TRBD1 matching 8 bases. With the DNA end fitting TRBJ2-7 better, the J assignment may be wrong. The germline V gene has CDR1 SGHTA and CDR2 FQGNSA. The CDR3 is 14 amino acids.

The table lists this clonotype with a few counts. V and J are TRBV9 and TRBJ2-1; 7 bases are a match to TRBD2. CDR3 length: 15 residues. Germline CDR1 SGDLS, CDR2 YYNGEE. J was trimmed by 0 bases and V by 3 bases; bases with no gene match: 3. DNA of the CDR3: TGTGCCAGCAGCGACGCGGGGGACTCCTACAATGAGCAGTTCTTC. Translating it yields CASSDAGDSYNEQFF.